The next 2 T cell receptor beta chains were all read from a single sample in a study of blood T cell repertoires in COVID-19. Method: immunoSEQ multiplex PCR; TCRdb's copy keeps in-frame clones and lacks some. The sample lists more than 300,000 clones, around 92% occurring once. Sequencing was carried out using PBMCs or T cells enriched from blood (not recorded which). These receptors all stem from a woman aged 25 to 45 who had recovered from COVID-19.

The chain uses TRBV10-1 and TRBJ1-1, with D maybe TRBD1 (5 bases). This CDR3 has 14 amino acids. The ends were cut back, 10 bases at V and 1 base at J, with 16 bases in the middle. The germline CDR1 and CDR2 sequences are WNHNN and SYGVQD (reference sequence). CDR3: CATTKTGGNTEAFF. The CDR3, as DNA: TGCGCCACCACGAAGACCGGGGGGAACACTGAAGCTTTCTTT.

This sequence joins TRBV5-6 and TRBJ2-7; 8 nucleotides match TRBD1. With V trimmed by 0 bases and J by 2 bases, 1 base remained unmatched. The CDR3 length is 14 residues. The germline V gene has CDR1 SGHDT and CDR2 YYEEEE. CDR3: CASSLGTGTYEQYF. The CDR3 region has the DNA TGTGCCAGCAGCTTGGGGACAGGGACCTACGAGCAGTACTTC.